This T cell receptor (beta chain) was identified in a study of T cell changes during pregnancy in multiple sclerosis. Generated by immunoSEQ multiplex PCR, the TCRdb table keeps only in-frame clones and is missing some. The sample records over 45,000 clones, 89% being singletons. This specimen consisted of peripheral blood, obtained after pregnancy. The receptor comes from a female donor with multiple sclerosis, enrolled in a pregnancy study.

Written as DNA, the CDR3 is TGTGCCAGTAGTATTGGCGGGGTCCTCAGGAGTGAGCAGTTCTTC. It codes for CASSIGGVLRSEQFF. V and J are TRBV19 and TRBJ2-1; the D gene is possibly TRBD2 (6 bases). The ends were cut back, 3 bases at V and 9 bases at J, with 18 bases in the middle. The CDR3 runs 15 residues. Germline lookup yields CDR1 LNHDA and CDR2 SQIVND (reference sequence).